Only a few counts were recorded for the clone carrying this T cell receptor beta chain. Constant-segment primers and 5'RACE yielded cDNA libraries for TCR alpha and TCR beta, each carrying sample barcodes and UMIs. TCRdb used MiXCR to reprocess the 5' RACE reads, holding one entry per CDR3 protein. The sample records roughly 250,000 distinct CDR3 sequences, approximately 15% being singletons. This sample was taken from a study of T-cell memory formation after mild COVID-19. The sequenced material came from PBMCs or a T cell subset sorted from them (not recorded which). The sequence was obtained from a man between 18 and 29 years old who had mild COVID-19 (a few samples of this study predate the infection). Cell type and time point are not known.

The CDR3 region is CASSLWASNTGELFF. DNA of the CDR3: TGCGCCAGCAGCTTGTGGGCTTCGAACACCGGGGAGCTGTTTTTT. This sequence joins TRBV5-1 and TRBJ2-2, with D unresolved. CDR1 is SGHRS and CDR2 is YFSETQ in the germline V gene. The CDR3 covers 15 residues. Trimming took 1 base from V and 0 from J, leaving 7 bases between them. The full variable domain, in which reference TRBV5-1 and TRBJ2-2 provide the parts outside the CDR3, is KAGVTQTPRYLIKTRGQQVTLSCSPISGHRSVSWYQQTPGQGLQFLFEYFSETQRNKGNFPGRFSGRQFSNSRSEMNVSTLELGDSALYLCASSLWASNTGELFFGEGSRLTVL.